Following are 24 T cell receptor beta chains from one sample sequenced in a study of blood T cell repertoires in COVID-19. Generated by immunoSEQ multiplex PCR, the TCRdb table keeps only in-frame clones and is missing some. The sample holds under 200,000 clones, just over 90% seen once. The specimen sequenced was peripheral blood. These receptors were taken from a man younger than 35 with acute or convalescent COVID-19.

This chain links TRBV6-5 with TRBJ1-2; D is unresolved. The CDR3 runs to 14 residues. Germline V CDR1 and CDR2: MNHEY, SVGAGI. Trimming cost V 2 bases and J 4 bases, with 11 bases left between them. DNA for the CDR3: TGTGCCAGCAGTTACAGTGGCTCTGGCTATGGCTACACCTTC. This encodes CASSYSGSGYGYTF.

The chain combines TRBV12-3 or TRBV12-4 with TRBJ2-3; D remains ambiguous. V was trimmed by 2 bases and J by 5 bases, leaving 8 bases between them. The CDR3 totals 13 residues. This chain's CDR3 is CASSLLRQDTQYF. Here the CDR3 DNA reads TGTGCCAGCAGTTTACTGCGCCAAGATACGCAGTATTTT.

The CDR3 region is CASSSIDYSRPGTQYF. The CDR3 nucleotides read TGTGCCAGCAGCAGCATTGACTACTCCCGGCCAGGTACGCAGTATTTT. This chain joins TRBV27 and TRBJ2-3, with TRBD2 as a possible D gene (5 bases). This CDR3 region has 16 residues. Germline V gene lookup returns CDR1 MNHEY and CDR2 SMNVEV (reference sequence). The germline V and J ends were trimmed by 6 bases and 8 bases, with 24 bases remaining between them.

Comments on this clone: An end of the junction does not agree with germline; a read error may underlie this. The V and J genes are TRBV10-1 and TRBJ2-1, with TRBD1 matching 7 bases. CDR1 and CDR2 (germline): WNHNN, SYGVQD (reference sequence). CDR3 length: 13 residues. CDR3: CASSEVPQTGRIF. The CDR3 DNA is TGCGCCAGCAGTGAGGTCCCCCAGACAGGGCGAATCTTC.

This chain joins TRBV27 and TRBJ1-2; 7 nucleotides agree with TRBD1. The CDR3 loop spans 14 amino acids. V trimming: 3 bases; J trimming: 5 bases; junction bases outside the gene matches: 6. Germline lookup yields CDR1 MNHEY and CDR2 SMNVEV (reference sequence). CDR3 DNA sequence: TGTGCCAGCAGTTTGACAGGGCAAGTTTATGGCTACACCTTC. This encodes CASSLTGQVYGYTF.

The J gene is TRBJ1-4, the V gene TRBV5-1; possibly TRBD1 for D (6 bases). CDR1 is SGHRS, CDR2 YFSETQ, per germline. The CDR3 consists of 16 residues. V was shortened by 2 bases and J by 5 bases, with 16 bases between the two germline ends. The CDR3 DNA follows: TGCGCCAGCAGCTTAGAACCGACAGGAGAAAATGAAAAACTGTTTTTT. It encodes CASSLEPTGENEKLFF. Based on the CDR3 plus reference TRBV5-1 and TRBJ1-4, the full variable domain is KAGVTQTPRYLIKTRGQQVTLSCSPISGHRSVSWYQQTPGQGLQFLFEYFSETQRNKGNFPGRFSGRQFSNSRSEMNVSTLELGDSALYLCASSLEPTGENEKLFFGSGTQLSVL.

This clone appeared a single time. The chain combines TRBV6-5 with TRBJ1-1, with 7 bases lining up with TRBD1. Germline V lookup: CDR1 MNHEY, CDR2 SVGAGI. The J segment lost 8 bases and the V segment lost 5 bases, leaving 8 bases of the junction unmatched. This CDR3 has 13 residues. The CDR3 protein is CASSPSGGKEAFF. The DNA of the CDR3 is TGTGCCAGCAGTCCTTCAGGGGGGAAGGAAGCTTTCTTT.

This chain's CDR3 is CASNATGTEAFF. The DNA for the CDR3 is TGTGCCAGCAATGCTACAGGAACTGAAGCTTTCTTT. The chain employs TRBV6-4 and TRBJ1-1; D perhaps matches TRBD1 (5 bases). The CDR3 consists of 12 residues. The V end lost 7 bases, the J end lost 5 bases, and 11 bases lay between the germline ends. The germline V gene encodes CDR1 MRHNA and CDR2 SNTAGT.

J is TRBJ2-3 and V is TRBV5-1, with 8 bases identical to TRBD2. Germline values: CDR1 SGHRS, CDR2 YFSETQ. V dropped 0 bases and J dropped 4; count of bases not matched to a gene: 7. The CDR3 runs 16 residues. This CDR3 is CASSLDVGGAADTQYF. Written as DNA, the CDR3 is TGCGCCAGCAGCTTGGATGTCGGGGGGGCCGCAGATACGCAGTATTTT.

This chain connects TRBV19 to TRBJ1-5; tentatively, D is TRBD1 (5 bases). CDR1 is LNHDA, CDR2 SQIVND, per germline (reference sequence). V was trimmed by 2 bases and J by 9 bases, leaving 17 bases between them. This CDR3 contains 15 residues. The CDR3 loop is CASSISIGGYRPQHF. The DNA of the CDR3 is TGTGCCAGTAGTATATCCATCGGGGGGTACCGGCCCCAGCATTTT.

The chain is built from TRBV9 and TRBJ1-1; D might be TRBD1 (6 bases). The CDR3 extends over 14 amino acids. Germline values: CDR1 SGDLS, CDR2 YYNGEE. The V and J ends lost 3 bases and 1 base respectively, with 10 bases between them. The CDR3 DNA reads as TGTGCCAGCAGCGCAGGGACAAAGAACACTGAAGCTTTCTTT. It encodes CASSAGTKNTEAFF. The full variable domain, its missing parts supplied by reference TRBV9 and TRBJ1-1, is DSGVTQTPKHLITATGQRVTLRCSPRSGDLSVYWYQQSLDQGLQFLIQYYNGEERAKGNILERFSAQQFPDLHSELNLSSLELGDSALYFCASSAGTKNTEAFFGQGTRLTVV.

This chain connects TRBV19 to TRBJ1-6; D gene ambiguous. The CDR3 covers 16 residues. The ends were cut back, 1 base at V and 5 bases at J, with 12 bases in the middle. Germline V gene sequence: CDR1 LNHDA, CDR2 SQIVND (reference sequence). CDR3 protein: CASSIAERAHNSPLHF. CDR3 nucleotide sequence: TGTGCCAGTAGTATAGCGGAGCGGGCCCATAATTCACCCCTCCACTTT. Full variable domain (outside the CDR3, taken from reference TRBV19 and TRBJ1-6): DGGITQSPKYLFRKEGQNVTLSCEQNLNHDAMYWYRQDPGQGLRLIYYSQIVNDFQKGDIAEGYSVSREKKESFPLTVTSAQKNPTAFYLCASSIAERAHNSPLHFGNGTRLTVT.

The rearrangement links TRBV18 to TRBJ2-7; 7 nucleotides line up with TRBD1. This CDR3 is built from 14 residues. Per germline, CDR1 KGHSH and CDR2 LQKENI. J gave up 0 bases and V 3 bases, and 2 bases lay outside the gene matches. The CDR3, as DNA: TGTGCCAGCTCACCTGGGACAGACTCCTACGAGCAGTACTTC. Translating it yields CASSPGTDSYEQYF.

This clone was counted only a few times. The genes are TRBV29-1 and TRBJ1-2; D is ambiguous. Germline-derived CDR1 and CDR2 are SQVTM and ANQGSEA. The V and J ends lost 7 bases and 12 bases respectively, with 18 bases between them. The CDR3 covers 11 residues. CDR3 coding DNA: TGCAGCGCCGAGCGGACGAGAGTGGACACCTTC. Its translation: CSAERTRVDTF.

This sequence joins TRBV29-1 and TRBJ1-5, with D perhaps matching TRBD1 (5 bases). V shed 4 bases and J shed 8 bases, with 15 bases lying between them. There are 13 residues in the CDR3. Germline loops: CDR1 SQVTM, CDR2 ANQGSEA. CDR3 nucleotides: TGCAGCGTTGGGGGCACTCAATTCAAGCCCCAGCATTTT. It codes for CSVGGTQFKPQHF.

The chain joins TRBV10-3 to TRBJ2-7, with TRBD1 identical over 7 bases. This CDR3 region has 12 residues. Germline V gives CDR1 ENHRY, CDR2 SYGVKD. Trimming at V came to 10 bases and at J to 1 base, leaving 4 bases not matched to a gene. The CDR3 coding sequence is TGTGCCACCCGGACAGGTTCCTACGAGCAGTACTTC. Translating gives CATRTGSYEQYF.

This chain joins TRBV3-1 (or the pseudogene TRBV3-2) and TRBJ1-4; D not certain. Germline CDR1 LGHDT, CDR2 YNNKEL (reference sequence). The CDR3 has 13 amino acids. Deletions cut 0 bases from V and 11 bases from J, with 10 bases between. DNA of the CDR3: TGTGCCAGCAGCCAAGAGCGGCCTCGGAAACTGTTTTTT. Encoded protein: CASSQERPRKLFF.

The V and J genes are TRBV5-5 and TRBJ2-7; unclear D gene. The germline V gene has CDR1 SGHKS and CDR2 YYEKEE (reference sequence). The V end was cut by 0 bases, the J end by 2 bases, with 9 bases between. The CDR3 sequence is 14 residues long. This CDR3 is CASSLGHEPYEQYF. CDR3 DNA: TGTGCCAGCAGCTTGGGACACGAACCCTACGAGCAGTACTTC.

V and J are TRBV29-1 and TRBJ2-7, with 8 nucleotides matching TRBD1. The CDR3 runs to 12 residues. CDR1 and CDR2 (germline): SQVTM, ANQGSEA. V trimming: 8 bases; J trimming: 3 bases; junction bases outside the gene matches: 6. The CDR3 DNA sequence: TGCAGCTCCCGAGACAGGGGCTACGAGCAGTACTTC. Amino acids: CSSRDRGYEQYF.

The chain combines TRBV27 with TRBJ2-7; 9 bases match TRBD1. This CDR3 is 15 amino acids long. Trimming took 5 bases from V and 5 from J; bases not matched to a gene: 10. Germline CDR1 reads MNHEY; CDR2 reads SMNVEV (reference sequence). CDR3 nucleotide sequence: TGTGCCAGCAGTGCTTCCCCGGGACAGGGAAACGAGCAGTACTTC. It codes for CASSASPGQGNEQYF.

J is TRBJ2-5 and V is TRBV5-1, with D possibly matching TRBD1 (5 bases). From germline, CDR1 is SGHRS and CDR2 YFSETQ. The CDR3 is 15 residues long. Trimming pared 0 bases from V and 0 bases from J, leaving 9 bases between. This CDR3 is CASSLDAGNQETQYF. The CDR3, as DNA: TGCGCCAGCAGCTTGGACGCAGGGAACCAAGAGACCCAGTACTTC. Full variable domain (remainder filled in from reference TRBV5-1 and TRBJ2-5): KAGVTQTPRYLIKTRGQQVTLSCSPISGHRSVSWYQQTPGQGLQFLFEYFSETQRNKGNFPGRFSGRQFSNSRSEMNVSTLELGDSALYLCASSLDAGNQETQYFGPGTRLLVL.

The chain employs TRBV13 and TRBJ1-6; 9 nucleotides align to TRBD1. Germline loops: CDR1 PRHDT, CDR2 FYEKMQ (reference sequence). CDR3 size: 18 residues. The J segment lost 1 base and the V segment lost 0 bases, leaving 4 bases of the junction unmatched. The CDR3 DNA follows: TGTGCCAGCAGCTTAGGACAGGGGGCAAGGTCCTATAATTCACCCCTCCACTTT. Amino acids: CASSLGQGARSYNSPLHF. The entire variable domain, with the rest obtained from reference TRBV13 and TRBJ1-6, is as follows: AAGVIQSPRHLIKEKRETATLKCYPIPRHDTVYWYQQGPGQDPQFLISFYEKMQSDKGSIPDRFSAQQFSDYHSELNMSSLELGDSALYFCASSLGQGARSYNSPLHFGNGTRLTVT.

This rearrangement joins TRBV13 to TRBJ1-2; 8 nucleotides agree with TRBD1. Germline trimming cut 3 bases from V and 0 bases from J; bases unmatched to any gene: 3. The length of the CDR3 is 15 residues. Germline assignment: CDR1 PRHDT and CDR2 FYEKMQ (reference sequence). The CDR3 loop is CASSLGQAANYGYTF. The CDR3 DNA reads TGTGCCAGCAGCTTGGGACAGGCAGCTAACTATGGCTACACCTTC.

This clone was counted a single time. This chain uses TRBV5-1 with TRBJ2-1; possibly TRBD2 for D (7 bases). The V end lost 5 bases, the J end lost 3 bases, and 15 bases lay between the germline ends. CDR1 is SGHRS and CDR2 is YFSETQ in the germline V gene. The CDR3 sequence is 15 residues long. This CDR3 reads CASSRGGVYYNEQFF. CDR3 bases: TGCGCCAGCAGTAGAGGGGGGGTTTACTACAATGAGCAGTTCTTC. Filled out from reference TRBV5-1 and TRBJ2-1, the complete variable domain reads KAGVTQTPRYLIKTRGQQVTLSCSPISGHRSVSWYQQTPGQGLQFLFEYFSETQRNKGNFPGRFSGRQFSNSRSEMNVSTLELGDSALYLCASSRGGVYYNEQFFGPGTRLTVL.